This TCR beta chain is from a study of low-dose radiotherapy and immunotherapy resistance in tumors. Both TCRalpha and TCRbeta chains were reverse transcribed with V-gene-specific primers. The authors amplified TCRs for approximately 20 PCR cycles with a constant-region primer and a V-primer adapter. TCRdb passed the reads through MiXCR, listing each CDR3 protein once. The profile covers 75,000 to 95,000 distinct CDR3 sequences, with under 25% appearing a single time and 9.5% to 15% taken by the ten largest. CDR3 size: 16 residues. Per germline, CDR1 SEHNR and CDR2 FQNEAQ (reference sequence). V was clipped by 0 bases and J by 7 bases; unmatched bases: 8. The sample's time point: after trial treatment. Sample treatment: LDRT plus nivolumab, ipilimumab, low-dose cyclophosphamide and aspirin (RACIN trial).

This chain links TRBV7-9 with TRBJ1-1, with 10 bases lining up with TRBD1. This clonotype was obtained from a female donor with ovarian cancer. Sample: PBMCs, taken after low-dose radiotherapy plus immunotherapy. The CDR3 coding sequence is TGTGCCAGCAGCTTAGCAGGGATGACAGGGGGCAGTGAAGCTTTCTTT. Translated: CASSLAGMTGGSEAFF.